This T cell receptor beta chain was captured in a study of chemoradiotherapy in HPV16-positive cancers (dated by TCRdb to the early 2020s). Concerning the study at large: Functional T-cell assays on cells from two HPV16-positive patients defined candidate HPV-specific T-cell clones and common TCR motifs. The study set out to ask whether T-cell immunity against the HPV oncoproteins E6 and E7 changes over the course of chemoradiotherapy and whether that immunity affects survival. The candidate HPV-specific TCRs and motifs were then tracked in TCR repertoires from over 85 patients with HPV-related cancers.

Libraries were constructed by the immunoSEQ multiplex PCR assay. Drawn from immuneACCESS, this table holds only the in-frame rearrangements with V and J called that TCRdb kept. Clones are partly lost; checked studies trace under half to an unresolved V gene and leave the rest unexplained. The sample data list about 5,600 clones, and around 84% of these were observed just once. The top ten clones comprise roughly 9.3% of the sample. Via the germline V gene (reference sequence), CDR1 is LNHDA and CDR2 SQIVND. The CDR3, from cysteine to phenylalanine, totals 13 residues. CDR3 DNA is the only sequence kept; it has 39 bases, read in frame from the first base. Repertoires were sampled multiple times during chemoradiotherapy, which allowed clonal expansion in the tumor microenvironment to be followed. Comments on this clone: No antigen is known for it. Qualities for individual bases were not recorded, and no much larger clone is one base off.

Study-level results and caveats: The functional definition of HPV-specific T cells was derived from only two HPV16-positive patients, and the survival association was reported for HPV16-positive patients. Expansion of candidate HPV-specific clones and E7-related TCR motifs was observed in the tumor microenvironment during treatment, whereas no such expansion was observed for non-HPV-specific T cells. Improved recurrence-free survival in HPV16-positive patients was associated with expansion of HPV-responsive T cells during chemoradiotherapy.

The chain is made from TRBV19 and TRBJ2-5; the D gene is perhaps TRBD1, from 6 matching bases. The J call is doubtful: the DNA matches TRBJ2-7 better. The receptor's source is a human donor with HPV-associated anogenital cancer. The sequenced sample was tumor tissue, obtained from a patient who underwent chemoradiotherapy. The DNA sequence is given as TGTGCCAGTAGTATAGGACAGGTGTACGAGCAGTACTTC. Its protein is CASSIGQVYEQYF.